This is a list of T cell receptor beta chains from one sample in a study of T cell responses to AZD1222 COVID-19 vaccine. Here immunoSEQ multiplex PCR was the method, and the copy in TCRdb shows in-frame clones only, minus some. There are 90,000 to 120,000 clones in the sample; around 94% occur only once, and roughly 2% lies in the top ten. Material: peripheral blood, obtained on day 0 of AZD1222 vaccination. The receptors were sampled from an adult in good health. CDR3s include the opening cysteine and the closing phenylalanine or tryptophan. A D gene is named only where the DNA matches it firmly. Clone size is not always given. Where it is, it says once, few, many or a class for expanded clones.

TRBV6-5	TRBJ1-4	.	TRBD1	TGTGCCAGCAGTTACGGTGGGACAGGGGGGGAAAAACTGTTTTTT	CASSYGGTGGEKLFF
TRBV27	TRBJ2-2	.	TRBD2	TGTGCCAGCAGTTCCGCTGGGGCGGGGGGAACCGGGGAGCTGTTTTTT	CASSSAGAGGTGELFF
TRBV6-5	TRBJ1-1	.	TRBD1	TGTGCCAGCAGTTCCCGAGACAGGGTTGGCACTGAAGCTTTCTTT	CASSSRDRVGTEAFF
TRBV18	TRBJ2-5	.	.	TGTGCCAGCTCACCCAACAGGGTAGAGACCCAGTACTTC	CASSPNRVETQYF
TRBV6-5	TRBJ2-7	.	TRBD1	TGTGCCAGCAGTTATGACAGGGGCTACGAGCAGTACTTC	CASSYDRGYEQYF
TRBV7-2	TRBJ2-7	.	.	TGTGCCAGCAGCTTTCAGGGATCCTACGAGCAGTACTTC	CASSFQGSYEQYF
TRBV6-4	TRBJ2-1	.	TRBD2	TGTGCCAGCAGTGACTCCCCGTTGCAGCGGGGGGGGAGCTCCTACAATGAGCAGTTCTTC	CASSDSPLQRGGSSYNEQFF
TRBV6-5	TRBJ2-1	.	.	TGTGCCAGCAGATACGGCAGGGGTTCCTACAATGAGCAGTTCTTC	CASRYGRGSYNEQFF
TRBV5-1	TRBJ1-1	.	.	TGCGCCAGCAGCCAGGGGACCGCCGCGGATCCTGAAGCTTTCTTT	CASSQGTAADPEAFF
TRBV6-5	TRBJ2-7	once	TRBD1	TGTGCCAGCGCGAGGGACAGGGGGGCCTACGAGCAGTACTTC	CASARDRGAYEQYF
TRBV6-4	TRBJ2-3	.	.	TGTGCCAGCAGTCGACAAGCGACAGGTGGAGGGACGCAGTATTTT	CASSRQATGGGTQYF
TRBV19	TRBJ1-5	.	.	TGTGCCAGTAGTAGGGCGGTGAACAATCAGCCCCAGCATTTT	CASSRAVNNQPQHF
TRBV11-3	TRBJ2-6	.	.	TGTGCCAGCAACCGTCGAACCGGCGGGGCCAACGTCCTGACTTTC	CASNRRTGGANVLTF
TRBV6-5	TRBJ1-1	.	.	TGTGCCAGCAGCCGCTACAGAGTCGGTCCTGAAGCTTTCTTT	CASSRYRVGPEAFF
TRBV12-5	TRBJ1-1	.	.	TGTGCTAGTGGTTTGGTACGAGGAGGATCGAACACTGAAGCTTTCTTT	CASGLVRGGSNTEAFF
TRBV5-8	TRBJ2-1	.	.	TGTGCCAGCAGCGCGTGGACTTTCTACAATGAGCAGTTCTTC	CASSAWTFYNEQFF
TRBV7-8	TRBJ1-2	.	.	TGTGCCAGCAGCTCAATGTTAGGGAGGCAGAACTATGGCTACACCTTC	CASSSMLGRQNYGYTF
TRBV6-5	TRBJ1-1	.	.	TGTGCCAGCAGTTACTCGGGTGAACGGGGGGCTGAAGCTTTCTTT	CASSYSGERGAEAFF
TRBV2	TRBJ1-5	.	.	TGTGCCAGCAGATTGGTGGGTCAGCCCCAGCATTTT	CASRLVGQPQHF
TRBV28	TRBJ1-6	.	TRBD1	TGTGCCAGCAGTCCGGGACAGAATAATTCACCCCTCCACTTT	CASSPGQNNSPLHF
TRBV28	TRBJ1-3	.	.	TGTGCCACCCACAGGGCTGCCTCTGGAAACACCATATATTTT	CATHRAASGNTIYF
TRBV4-2	TRBJ2-7	.	.	TGTGCCAGCAGCCAAGGGGCGGAGGGCTACGAGCAGTACTTC	CASSQGAEGYEQYF
TRBV15	TRBJ2-5	.	.	TGTGCCACCAGCAGAGATCGGCCAGGGGCGAAGACCCAGTACTTC	CATSRDRPGAKTQYF
TRBV6-5	TRBJ1-3	.	.	TGTGCCAGCACTCAGGGACGGGCGGGAAACACCATATATTTT	CASTQGRAGNTIYF
TRBV6-1	TRBJ1-2	.	.	TGTGCCAGCAGTGCCCAAAGGGGGAAGGGGATGTTTGGCTACACCTTC	CASSAQRGKGMFGYTF
TRBV3-1/TRBV3-2	TRBJ1-1	.	TRBD1	TGTGCCAGCAGCGGGACAGGAAATGAAGCTTTCTTT	CASSGTGNEAFF
TRBV5-6	TRBJ1-5	.	TRBD1	TGTGCCAGCAGCTGGGGACAGCACAATCAGCCCCAGCATTTT	CASSWGQHNQPQHF
TRBV19	TRBJ1-5	.	.	TGTGCCAGTAGTATAGGGTCATCTAATCAGCCCCAGCATTTT	CASSIGSSNQPQHF
TRBV3-1/TRBV3-2	TRBJ1-6	.	.	TGTGCCAGCAGCCAGGGGACGGTTTTTTCACCCCTCCACTTT	CASSQGTVFSPLHF
TRBV27	TRBJ2-2	.	TRBD2	TGTGCCAGCAGTTTGTCCCGACTAGCGGGGGACGTCCGGGAGCTGTTTTTT	CASSLSRLAGDVRELFF
TRBV2	TRBJ1-3	.	.	TGTGCCAGCAGTGACTGGGGGGGCTGGTCGGCGGGAAACACCATATATTTT	CASSDWGGWSAGNTIYF
TRBV29-1	TRBJ2-7	.	.	TGCAGCGTGACCGGGACGGAGGGTTACGAGCAGTACTTC	CSVTGTEGYEQYF
TRBV5-1	TRBJ1-2	.	.	TGCGCCAGCAGCGTGGACGTTAACTATGGCTACACCTTC	CASSVDVNYGYTF
TRBV7-9	TRBJ1-6	.	TRBD1	TGTGCCAGCAGCTTCCGAGACCGGGACAGCTTTAGCTTT	CASSFRDRDSFSF
TRBV28	TRBJ1-1	.	.	TGTGCCAGCAGTTTGTACAGGAACACTGAAGCTTTCTTT	CASSLYRNTEAFF
TRBV29-1	TRBJ1-1	.	.	TGCAGCGTTGCCCCACTGGGGCGGGGGAACACTGAAGCTTTCTTT	CSVAPLGRGNTEAFF
TRBV11-2	TRBJ2-7	.	TRBD1	TGTGCCAGCAGCTTAGGGCAGGGGGCGAGTTTGTTCTACGAGCAGTACTTC	CASSLGQGASLFYEQYF
TRBV9	TRBJ1-3	.	TRBD1	TGTGCCAGCAGCCCCCGGACAGGGAAAATATATTTT	CASSPRTGKIYF
TRBV7-9	TRBJ2-1	.	TRBD1	TGTGCCAGCAGCTACTCGACAGGGGACAATGAGCAGTTCTTC	CASSYSTGDNEQFF
TRBV7-8	TRBJ1-2	.	.	TGTGCCAGCAGCTTAGGGTCCTCAGGCAACTATGGCTACACCTTC	CASSLGSSGNYGYTF
TRBV2	TRBJ2-2	few	TRBD2	TGTGCCAGCAGTGAAGCGGAGGATCTAGCGGGGGGGAATGGGGAGCTGTTTTTT	CASSEAEDLAGGNGELFF
TRBV7-2	TRBJ2-1	.	.	TGTGCCAGCAGCCTAGACGGCGCGCGTCACAATGAGCAGTTCTTC	CASSLDGARHNEQFF
TRBV29-1	TRBJ2-5	.	.	TGCAGCGTCAGGACGAGCCAAGAGACCCAGTACTTC	CSVRTSQETQYF
TRBV6-1	TRBJ2-2	once	.	TGTGCCAGCAGTGAAGGGGGACCCACCGGGGAGCTGTTTTTT	CASSEGGPTGELFF
TRBV2	TRBJ2-1	.	.	TGTGCCAGCAGACTCGACAGAGACAATGAGCAGTTCTTC	CASRLDRDNEQFF
TRBV30	TRBJ2-2	.	.	TGTGCCTGGACCATGGACAGCCGGAACGGGGAGCTGTTTTTT	CAWTMDSRNGELFF
TRBV7-2	TRBJ1-1	.	.	TGTGCCAGCAGCCAAGGAGTACGCGGCCGAGCTTTCTTT	CASSQGVRGRAFF
TRBV7-9	TRBJ1-1	.	.	TGTGCCAGCGGGGGCACGAACACTGAAGCTTTCTTT	CASGGTNTEAFF
TRBV19	TRBJ1-2	.	.	TGTGCCAGTAGTATACGAGGGGACGGCTACACCTTC	CASSIRGDGYTF
TRBV6-6	TRBJ2-5	.	.	TGTGCCAGCAGTTATGGGGCCTTCCGGGAGACCCAGTACTTC	CASSYGAFRETQYF